There are a few counts of the clone carrying this T cell receptor (beta chain). The antigen remains undetermined. The authors drew 8 to 10 milliliters of peripheral blood from each donor. The source of the sample is a study of blood T cells in healthy people across ages. Study in general: Roughly one uniquely barcoded beta molecule per two T cells was captured. Study observations and caveats: Long-lived and aged donors differed, with more naive CD4+ cells and higher diversity in the long-lived. Diversity figures based on one million T cells were deemed too low.

Using a J-beta primer mix together with a sample-barcoded 5' primer, a second PCR was run for roughly 7 to 12 cycles. MiXCR was run by TCRdb on the 5' RACE reads, yielding one entry per CDR3 protein. The sample has roughly 1.9 million distinct CDR3 sequences, about 39% seen once. The V gene's germline CDR1 is LGHNA and CDR2 YSLEER. The CDR3 is made up of 15 amino acids. Trimming shortened V by 1 base and J by 10 bases, and 17 bases separated the two germline ends. The J gene is TRBJ2-1, the V gene TRBV4-3, with D uncertain. This sequence was found in a human donor in good health. Sequenced sample: blood. CDR3 in amino acids: CASSQGVSGFGEQFF. As DNA, the CDR3 is TGCGCCAGCAGCCAAGGGGTGTCGGGCTTCGGGGAGCAGTTCTTC.